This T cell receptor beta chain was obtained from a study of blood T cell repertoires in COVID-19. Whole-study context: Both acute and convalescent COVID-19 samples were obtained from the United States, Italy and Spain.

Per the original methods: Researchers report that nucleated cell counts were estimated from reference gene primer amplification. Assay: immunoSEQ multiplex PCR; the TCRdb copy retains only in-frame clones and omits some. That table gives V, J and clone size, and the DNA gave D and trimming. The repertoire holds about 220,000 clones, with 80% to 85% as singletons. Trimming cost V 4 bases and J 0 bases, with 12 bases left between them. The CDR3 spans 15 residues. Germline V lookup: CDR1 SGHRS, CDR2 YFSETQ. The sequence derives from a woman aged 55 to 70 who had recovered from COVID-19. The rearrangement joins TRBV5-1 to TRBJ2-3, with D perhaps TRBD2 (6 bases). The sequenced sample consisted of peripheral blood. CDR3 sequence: CASSTQRVSTDTQYF. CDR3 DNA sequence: TGCGCCAGCAGCACTCAGCGGGTGAGCACAGATACGCAGTATTTT.